What follows describes a single TCR beta chain. Its antigen is undetermined. Trimming removed 0 bases at V and 3 bases at J, with 12 bases between. CDR3 length: 15 residues. The germline gives CDR1 SGHVS, CDR2 FNYEAQ. Described time point: cycle 4 day 1 (C4D1), after more than five weeks of nivolumab. Every patient had relapsed following autologous stem cell transplantation, and cohorts differed in brentuximab vedotin exposure. This sample stems from a study of PD-1 blockade in classical Hodgkin lymphoma. Study observations and caveats: Healthy donors reportedly exceeded newly diagnosed patients in baseline TCR diversity.

Assay used: immunoSEQ multiplex PCR; TCRdb lists only in-frame clones, some missing. This sample has 50,000 or so clones; roughly 89% occur once, and the top ten carry approximately 15%. The chain joins TRBV7-6 to TRBJ2-7; D call uncertain. The sequences come from peripheral blood mononuclear cells (PBMCs), collected before the fourth cycle of nivolumab. The clonotype was recovered from a human donor with classical Hodgkin lymphoma. CDR3 sequence reads: CASSLAQNMYYEQYF. The CDR3 DNA follows: TGTGCCAGCAGCTTAGCCCAGAATATGTACTACGAGCAGTACTTC. Variable domain in full (rest from reference TRBV7-6 and TRBJ2-7): GAGVSQSPRYKVTKRGQDVALRCDPISGHVSLYWYRQALGQGPEFLTYFNYEAQQDKSGLPNDRFSAERPEGSISTLTIQRTEQRDSAMYRCASSLAQNMYYEQYFGPGTRLTVT.